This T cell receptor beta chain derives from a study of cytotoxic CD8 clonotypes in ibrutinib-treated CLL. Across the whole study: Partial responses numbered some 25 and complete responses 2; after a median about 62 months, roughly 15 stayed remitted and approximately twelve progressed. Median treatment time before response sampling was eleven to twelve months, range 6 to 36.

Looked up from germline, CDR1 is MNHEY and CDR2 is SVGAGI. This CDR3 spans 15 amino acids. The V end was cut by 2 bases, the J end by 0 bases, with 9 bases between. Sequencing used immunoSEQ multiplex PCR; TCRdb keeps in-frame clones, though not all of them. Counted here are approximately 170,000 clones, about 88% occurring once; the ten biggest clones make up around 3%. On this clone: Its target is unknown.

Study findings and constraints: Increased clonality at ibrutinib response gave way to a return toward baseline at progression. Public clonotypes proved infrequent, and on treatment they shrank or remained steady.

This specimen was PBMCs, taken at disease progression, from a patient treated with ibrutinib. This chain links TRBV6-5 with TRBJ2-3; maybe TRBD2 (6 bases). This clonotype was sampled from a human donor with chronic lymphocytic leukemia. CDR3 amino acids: CASSYEGTSTDTQYF. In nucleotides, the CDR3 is TGTGCCAGCAGTTACGAGGGGACTAGCACAGATACGCAGTATTTT.